This T cell receptor (beta chain) was sequenced in a study of cytomegalovirus exposure and HLA in healthy donors. Looking at the study overall: The 120 validation repertoires used the same platform as the approximately 700 first-cohort repertoires (as reported by a later analysis). General observations from the study: Cytomegalovirus association was listed for about 160 TCR beta chains. Rarity marked most TCR sequences, yet some public TCRs occurred in many donors.

Comments on this clone: Antigen unknown.

The CDR3 is 15 residues long. CDR1 and CDR2 from the germline V gene are SNHLY and FYNNEI. V was pared by 4 bases and J by 5 bases, with 17 bases between. Clones were read by immunoSEQ multiplex PCR, and TCRdb kept only the in-frame ones, dropping some. The sample has about 110,000 clones, 85% to 90% seen once; the top ten hold about 2.1%. While the first cohort had 600 to 750 subjects, the donors belonged to the separate validation cohort of over a hundred subjects. This receptor was identified in a woman aged 18 to 35 in good health and CMV-seronegative. The sequenced sample consisted of PBMCs. The chain uses TRBV2 and TRBJ1-2, with D possibly TRBD1 on 6 matching bases. The DNA of the CDR3 is TGTGCCAGCAGTGGGGGGCCAGGGGCTTCTTATGGCTACACCTTC. Translation gives CASSGGPGASYGYTF.